In this sample, the clone carrying this T cell receptor (beta chain) turned up a few times. The antigen is unknown. The sample comes from a study of T-cell memory formation after mild COVID-19. V was pared by 5 bases and J by 0 bases, with 10 bases of the junction left unmatched. CDR1 MNHEY and CDR2 SMNVEV come from the germline V gene (reference sequence). CDR3 length equals 18 residues. Using its own MiXCR run on the 5' RACE reads, TCRdb lists one record per CDR3 protein. The repertoire consists of hundreds of thousands of distinct CDR3 sequences, with about 20% occurring once and the leading ten covering 8.4%. Regarding the study as a whole: Within pre-infection memory, some responding clones were found, suggesting cross-reactive memory joined.

The chain recombines TRBV27 with TRBJ2-6; 7 bases fit TRBD1. The source is an adult woman who had mild COVID-19 (a few samples of this study predate the infection). Cell type and time point are not known. Sequences were obtained from PBMCs or a T cell subset sorted from them (not recorded which). The DNA for the CDR3 is TGTGCCAGCAGTGCCTCCGGGACAGCTAGCTCTGGGGCCAACGTCCTGACTTTC. Translation: CASSASGTASSGANVLTF.